This TCR beta chain comes out of a study of shared clonotypes between healthy human individuals. Only in-frame clones appear in the TCRdb table, and some are missing; sequencing was by immunoSEQ multiplex PCR. The sample gives approximately 530,000 clones, roughly 95% of which show up once; nearly 0.065% is in the top ten. CDR1 and CDR2 (germline): SGHDN, FVKESK. The CDR3 contains 15 residues. Sequencing was performed on naive CD4+ T cells sorted from blood. Subset: CD45RA+ positively selected. This chain connects TRBV14 to TRBJ2-5; 10 nucleotides agree with TRBD1. Matching the DNA end better, TRBJ2-7 makes the J call doubtful. This receptor was obtained from a woman younger than 45 in good health. The CDR3 DNA reads as TGTGCCAGCAGAGCCCCCGGGACAGGGGAATACGAGCAGTACTTC. This encodes CASRAPGTGEYEQYF.